Listed below are T cell receptor beta chains from one sample, sequenced in a study of early T cells in non-severe SARS-CoV-2 infection. TCRdb analysed the 5' RACE reads with MiXCR anew, one entry per CDR3 protein. The sample holds tens of thousands of distinct CDR3 sequences; around 5.7% are singletons and the top ten take roughly 12%. The sequencing sample was made of whole blood. These receptors were taken from an adult who was a healthcare worker with PCR-confirmed SARS-CoV-2 infection or an uninfected control (not recorded which). Both conserved end residues are part of each CDR3. The D gene is left open where the match is weak. Size values are once, few and many counts, or a class for expanded clones, and some rows have none.

TRBJ2-5 TRBV5-1 many TRBD1 CASSGQGLQETQYF TGCGCCAGCAGCGGACAGGGCCTCCAAGAGACCCAGTACTTC
TRBJ2-1 TRBV5-1 many TRBD2 CASSWTGPGGNEQFF TGCGCCAGCAGTTGGACCGGGCCGGGGGGCAATGAGCAGTTCTTC
TRBJ2-2 TRBV11-3 few . CASSWDSVTGELFF TGTGCCAGCAGCTGGGACTCCGTAACCGGGGAGCTGTTTTTT
TRBJ2-2 TRBV20-1 . TRBD1 CSAPHRGTGELFF TGCAGTGCCCCCCACAGGGGAACCGGGGAGCTGTTTTTT
TRBJ2-5 TRBV7-2 few . CASSPRGQETQYF TGTGCCAGCAGCCCACGGGGGCAAGAGACCCAGTACTTC
TRBJ2-3 TRBV28 many . CASRGPTDTQYF TGTGCCAGCAGGGGCCCCACAGATACGCAGTATTTT
TRBJ2-5 TRBV18 many . CASSPGQETQYF TGTGCCAGCTCACCGGGCCAAGAGACCCAGTACTTC
TRBJ2-7 TRBV11-2 many TRBD1 CASSPMDRVSDEQYF TGTGCCAGCAGCCCCATGGACAGGGTGAGCGACGAGCAGTACTTC
TRBJ2-3 TRBV4-1 few . CASSHPTPGDTQYF TGCGCCAGCAGCCACCCCACCCCAGGGGATACGCAGTATTTT
TRBJ2-1 TRBV5-6 many . CASSFPNTRINEQFF TGTGCCAGCAGCTTCCCGAACACTAGAATCAATGAGCAGTTCTTC
TRBJ2-7 TRBV6-2/TRBV6-3 . TRBD1 CASSQAGTVTYEQYF TGTGCCAGCAGTCAAGCCGGGACAGTCACCTACGAGCAGTACTTC
TRBJ1-4 TRBV6-5 . . CASSYDFGGTNEKLFF TGTGCCAGCAGTTACGATTTTGGGGGAACTAATGAAAAACTGTTTTTT
TRBJ2-7 TRBV7-2 . TRBD1 CASSPQGTEPTEQYF TGTGCCAGCAGCCCCCAGGGGACAGAGCCTACGGAGCAGTACTTC